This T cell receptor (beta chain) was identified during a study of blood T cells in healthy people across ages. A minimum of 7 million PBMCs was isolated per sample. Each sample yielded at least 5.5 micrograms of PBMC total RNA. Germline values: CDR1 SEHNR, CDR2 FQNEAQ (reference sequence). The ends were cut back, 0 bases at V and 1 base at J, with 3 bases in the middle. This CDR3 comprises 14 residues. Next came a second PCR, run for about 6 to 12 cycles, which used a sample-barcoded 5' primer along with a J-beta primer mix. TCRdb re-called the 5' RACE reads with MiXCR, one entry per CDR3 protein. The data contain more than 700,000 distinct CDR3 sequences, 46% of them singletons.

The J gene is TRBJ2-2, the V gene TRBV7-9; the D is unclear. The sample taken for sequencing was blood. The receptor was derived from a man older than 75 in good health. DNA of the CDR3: TGTGCCAGCAGCTTAGCCAGGAACACCGGGGAGCTGTTTTTT. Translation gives CASSLARNTGELFF.